This T cell receptor beta chain was recorded in a study of blood T cells in healthy people across ages. With a J-beta primer mix and a sample-barcoded 5' primer, a second PCR ran 7 to 11 cycles. Template switching added a 12-random-nucleotide identifier to every cDNA molecule. TCRdb fed the 5' RACE reads into MiXCR, producing one record per CDR3 protein. Of hundreds of thousands of distinct CDR3 sequences listed, more than 35% are singletons. This clonotype was detected ten times or more. J was trimmed by 8 bases and V by 5 bases; bases with no gene match: 12. This CDR3 is 16 amino acids long. From germline, CDR1 is ENHRY and CDR2 SYGVKD.

The chain couples TRBV10-3 to TRBJ2-1, with 10 bases fitting TRBD2. The specimen sequenced was blood. The receptor was derived from a man at least 80 years old in good health. CDR3 loop: CAISQPSGSVGDEQFF. CDR3 nucleotides: TGTGCCATCAGTCAACCTAGCGGGAGTGTTGGCGATGAGCAGTTCTTC.